The 7 T cell receptor beta chains given below trace back to one sample, sequenced in a study of a mutant IDH1 vaccine in newly diagnosed glioma. Time point indicated: baseline, week 1 (first vaccination visit). Treatment given: pre-vaccination baseline after standard-of-care therapy. Some clones are missing from TCRdb's copy, which holds only in-frame ones; the method was immunoSEQ multiplex PCR. The sample lists some 90,000 clones; around 80% were seen once. The sequences come from PBMCs, collected from a glioma patient treated with radiotherapy, temozolomide or both. These receptors all come from a man aged 35-49 years with glioma. Some clones in this sample may be carry-over from other donors' samples.

In its sample, this clone was seen once. The CDR3 bases are TGTGCCAGCAGCCCGACTTATCGTAACACTGAAGCTTTCTTT. Amino acid sequence: CASSPTYRNTEAFF. The chain carries TRBV14 and TRBJ1-1, with no clear D. CDR1 is SGHDN and CDR2 is FVKESK in the germline V gene. Trimming removed 4 bases at V and 2 bases at J, with 11 bases between. The CDR3 is made up of 14 amino acids.

V and J are TRBV11-2 and TRBJ1-4; a possible D gene is TRBD1 (5 bases). Germline V gives CDR1 SGHAT, CDR2 FQNNGV. V was clipped by 0 bases and J by 5 bases, with 10 bases between them. There are 15 residues in the CDR3. The CDR3 reads CASSLDGAFNEKLFF. The CDR3, as DNA: TGTGCCAGCAGCTTAGACGGGGCCTTCAATGAAAAACTGTTTTTT.

This chain uses TRBV6-6 with TRBJ1-4; D call uncertain. Germline V lookup: CDR1 MNHNY, CDR2 SVGAGI (reference sequence). CDR3 size: 15 residues. The V and J ends lost 3 bases and 4 bases respectively, with 12 bases between them. CDR3 residues: CASSYHPRSNEKLFF. The CDR3 bases are TGTGCCAGCAGTTATCACCCCCGCAGTAATGAAAAACTGTTTTTT.

This clone has a single count. The chain employs TRBV6-1 and TRBJ1-2; 10 nucleotides match TRBD1. The CDR3 consists of 14 residues. CDR1 and CDR2 (germline): MNHNS, SASEGT. The V segment lost 10 bases and the J segment 3 bases; nucleotides outside the gene matches: 8. The CDR3 reads CATRQGAQDYGYTF. Here the CDR3 DNA reads TGTGCCACCCGACAGGGGGCCCAGGACTATGGCTACACCTTC.

J is TRBJ2-5 and V is TRBV7-9; D is ambiguous. Trimming removed 8 bases from V and 5 bases from J, with 6 bases in between. Germline V gene sequence: CDR1 SEHNR, CDR2 FQNEAQ (reference sequence). The CDR3 is made up of 10 amino acids. The CDR3 reads CASSRETQYF. CDR3 in DNA: TGTGCCAGCTCCAGGGAGACCCAGTACTTC.

A word on this clone: A junction end diverges from the germline sequence, so it may reflect a read error. The chain recombines TRBV6-6 with TRBJ1-2; weak D call: TRBD1 (6 bases). Germline V gene lookup returns CDR1 MNHNY and CDR2 SVGAGI (reference sequence). The CDR3 has 14 residues. CDR3 coding DNA: TGTGCCAGCAGTGCCAACACAGAGGACAGTATAGAGTCCTTC. Protein product: CASSANTEDSIESF.

The chain has TRBV19 and TRBJ2-7; D perhaps matches TRBD2 (6 bases). Trimming left V 2 bases short and J 6 bases short, with 14 bases between. The CDR3 spans 14 residues. Germline values: CDR1 LNHDA, CDR2 SQIVND (reference sequence). DNA for the CDR3: TGTGCCAGTAGTATAATAAACGGGGGACCCGAGCAGTACTTC. Amino acid sequence: CASSIINGGPEQYF.